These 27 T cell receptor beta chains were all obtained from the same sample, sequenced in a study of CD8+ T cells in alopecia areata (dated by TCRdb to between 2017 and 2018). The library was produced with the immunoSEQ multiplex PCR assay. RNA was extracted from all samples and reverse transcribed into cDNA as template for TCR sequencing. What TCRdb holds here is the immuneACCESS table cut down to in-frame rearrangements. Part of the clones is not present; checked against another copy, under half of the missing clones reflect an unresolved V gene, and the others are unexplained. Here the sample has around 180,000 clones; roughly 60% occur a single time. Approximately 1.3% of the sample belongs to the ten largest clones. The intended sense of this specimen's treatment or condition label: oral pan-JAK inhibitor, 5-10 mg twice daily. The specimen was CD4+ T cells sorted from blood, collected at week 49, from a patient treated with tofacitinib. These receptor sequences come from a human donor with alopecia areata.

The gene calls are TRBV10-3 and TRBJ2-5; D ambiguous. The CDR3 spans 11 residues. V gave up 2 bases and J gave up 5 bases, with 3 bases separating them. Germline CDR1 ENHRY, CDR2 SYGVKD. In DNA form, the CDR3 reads TGTGCCATCAGTGAGGCGGAGACCCAGTACTTC. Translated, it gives CAISEAETQYF.

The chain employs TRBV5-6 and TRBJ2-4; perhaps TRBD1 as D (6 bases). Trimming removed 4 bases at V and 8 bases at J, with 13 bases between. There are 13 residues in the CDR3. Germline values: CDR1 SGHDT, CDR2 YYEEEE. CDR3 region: CASSPYRVDIQYF. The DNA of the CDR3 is TGTGCCAGCAGCCCTTACAGGGTGGACATTCAGTACTTC. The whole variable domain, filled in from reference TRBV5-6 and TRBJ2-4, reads DAGVTQSPTHLIKTRGQQVTLRCSPKSGHDTVSWYQQALGQGPQFIFQYYEEEERQRGNFPDRFSGHQFPNYSSELNVNALLLGDSALYLCASSPYRVDIQYFGAGTRLSVL.

This CDR3 is CASSLHRGGTTEAFF. Written as DNA, the CDR3 is TGCGCCAGCAGCCTCCATAGGGGGGGTACGACTGAAGCTTTCTTT. J is TRBJ1-1 and V is TRBV4-3; TRBD1 is a possible D gene (6 bases). The V gene lost 4 bases and the J gene lost 5 bases, with 17 bases spanning the gap. This CDR3 spans 15 amino acids. Germline V CDR1 and CDR2: LGHNA, YSLEER.

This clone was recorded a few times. The CDR3 coding sequence is TGTGCCTGGGGCCTCAGGGCTACGAACACTGAAGCTTTCTTT. Protein: CAWGLRATNTEAFF. V is TRBV30 and J is TRBJ1-1; TRBD1 is a possible D gene (5 bases). The ends were cut back, 5 bases at V and 1 base at J, with 14 bases in the middle. The germline V gene encodes CDR1 GTSNPN and CDR2 SVGIG (reference sequence). The CDR3 length is 14 residues.

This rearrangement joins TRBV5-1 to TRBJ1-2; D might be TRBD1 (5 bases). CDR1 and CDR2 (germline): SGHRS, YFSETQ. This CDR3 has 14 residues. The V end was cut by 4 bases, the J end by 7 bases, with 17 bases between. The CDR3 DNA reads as TGCGCCAGCAGCACGGCGGGGGAAGAAGTTGGCTACACCTTC. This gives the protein CASSTAGEEVGYTF. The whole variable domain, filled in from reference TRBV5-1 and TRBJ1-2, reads KAGVTQTPRYLIKTRGQQVTLSCSPISGHRSVSWYQQTPGQGLQFLFEYFSETQRNKGNFPGRFSGRQFSNSRSEMNVSTLELGDSALYLCASSTAGEEVGYTFGSGTRLTVV.

CDR3 nucleotides: TGTGCCAGCAGCCCCCGGACCGGGGAGCTGTTTTTT. It encodes CASSPRTGELFF. The V and J genes are TRBV7-3 and TRBJ2-2; D unclear. The V gene lost 5 bases and the J gene lost 5 bases, with 6 bases spanning the gap. The V gene's germline CDR1 is SGHTA and CDR2 FQGTGA. CDR3 size: 12 residues.

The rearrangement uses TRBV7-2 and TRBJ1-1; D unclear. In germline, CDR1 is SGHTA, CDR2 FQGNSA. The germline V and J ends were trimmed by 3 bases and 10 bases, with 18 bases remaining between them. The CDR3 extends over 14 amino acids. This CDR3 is CASSFGGGGFGAFF. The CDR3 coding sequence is TGTGCCAGCAGCTTCGGCGGTGGCGGATTTGGAGCTTTCTTT.

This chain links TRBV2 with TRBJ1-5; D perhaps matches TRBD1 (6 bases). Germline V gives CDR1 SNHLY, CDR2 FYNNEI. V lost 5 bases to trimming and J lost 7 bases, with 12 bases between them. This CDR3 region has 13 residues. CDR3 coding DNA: TGTGCCAGCAGTTCGAGGGGGGACCAGCCCCAGCATTTT. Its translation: CASSSRGDQPQHF.

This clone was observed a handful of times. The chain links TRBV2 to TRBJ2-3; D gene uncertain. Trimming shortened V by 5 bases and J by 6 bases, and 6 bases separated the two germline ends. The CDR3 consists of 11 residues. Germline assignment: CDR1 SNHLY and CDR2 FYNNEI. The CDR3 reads CASSIMDTQYF. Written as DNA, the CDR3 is TGTGCCAGCAGTATAATGGATACGCAGTATTTT.

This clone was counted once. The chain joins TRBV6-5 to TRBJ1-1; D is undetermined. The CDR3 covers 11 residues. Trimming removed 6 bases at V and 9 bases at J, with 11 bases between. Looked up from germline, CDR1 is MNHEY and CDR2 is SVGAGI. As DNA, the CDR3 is TGTGCCAGCAGAAACCCCCCCAAAGCTTTCTTT. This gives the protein CASRNPPKAFF.

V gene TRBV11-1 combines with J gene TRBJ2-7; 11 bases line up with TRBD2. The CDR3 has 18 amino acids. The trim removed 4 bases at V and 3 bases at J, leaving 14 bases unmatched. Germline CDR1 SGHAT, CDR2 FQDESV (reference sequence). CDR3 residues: CASSSPSSGLAVHYEQYF. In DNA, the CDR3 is TGTGCCAGCAGCTCACCCAGCTCGGGACTAGCGGTACACTACGAGCAGTACTTC.

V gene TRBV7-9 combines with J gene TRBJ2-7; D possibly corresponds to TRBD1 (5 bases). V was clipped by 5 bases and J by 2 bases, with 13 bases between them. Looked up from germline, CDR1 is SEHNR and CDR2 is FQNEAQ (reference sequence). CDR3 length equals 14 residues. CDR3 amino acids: CASSEGVYAYEQYF. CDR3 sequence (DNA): TGTGCCAGCAGCGAAGGGGTGTATGCCTACGAGCAGTACTTC.

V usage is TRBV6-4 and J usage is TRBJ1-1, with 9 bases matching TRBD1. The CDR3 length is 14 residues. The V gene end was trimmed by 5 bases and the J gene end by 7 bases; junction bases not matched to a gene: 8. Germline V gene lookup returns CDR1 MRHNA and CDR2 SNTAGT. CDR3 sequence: CASSPVPGQGEAFF. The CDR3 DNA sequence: TGTGCCAGCAGTCCAGTTCCGGGACAGGGTGAAGCTTTCTTT.

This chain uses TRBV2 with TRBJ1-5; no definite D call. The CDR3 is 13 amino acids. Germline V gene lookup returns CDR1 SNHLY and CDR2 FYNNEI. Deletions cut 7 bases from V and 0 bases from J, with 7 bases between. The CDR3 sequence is CASNRDSNQPQHF. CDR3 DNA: TGTGCCAGCAATAGGGATAGCAATCAGCCCCAGCATTTT. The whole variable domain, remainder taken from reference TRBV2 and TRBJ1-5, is EPEVTQTPSHQVTQMGQEVILRCVPISNHLYFYWYRQILGQKVEFLVSFYNNEISEKSEIFDDQFSVERPDGSNFTLKIRSTKLEDSAMYFCASNRDSNQPQHFGDGTRLSIL.

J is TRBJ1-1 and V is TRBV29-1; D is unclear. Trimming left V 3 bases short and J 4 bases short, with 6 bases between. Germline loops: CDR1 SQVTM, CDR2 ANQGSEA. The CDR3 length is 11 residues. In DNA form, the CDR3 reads TGCAGCGTTGAGCGGATCACTGAAGCTTTCTTT. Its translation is CSVERITEAFF.

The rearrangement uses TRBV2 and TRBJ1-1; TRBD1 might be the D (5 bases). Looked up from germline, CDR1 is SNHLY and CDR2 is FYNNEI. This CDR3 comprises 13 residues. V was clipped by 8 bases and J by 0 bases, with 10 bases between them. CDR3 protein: CASDRQMNTEAFF. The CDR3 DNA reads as TGTGCCAGCGATCGACAGATGAACACTGAAGCTTTCTTT.

As DNA, the CDR3 is TGTGCCAGCAGTGGGACTAGCGGGGGGGCCGCCTACAATGAGCAGTTCTTC. Translating gives CASSGTSGGAAYNEQFF. This chain links TRBV28 with TRBJ2-1; 16 bases are shared with TRBD2. The ends lost 5 bases at V and 2 bases at J; junction bases unmatched: 3. The CDR3 totals 17 residues. Germline V gene lookup returns CDR1 MDHEN and CDR2 SYDVKM. The whole variable domain, filled in from reference TRBV28 and TRBJ2-1, reads DVKVTQSSRYLVKRTGEKVFLECVQDMDHENMFWYRQDPGLGLRLIYFSYDVKMKEKGDIPEGYSVSREKKERFSLILESASTNQTSMYLCASSGTSGGAAYNEQFFGPGTRLTVL.

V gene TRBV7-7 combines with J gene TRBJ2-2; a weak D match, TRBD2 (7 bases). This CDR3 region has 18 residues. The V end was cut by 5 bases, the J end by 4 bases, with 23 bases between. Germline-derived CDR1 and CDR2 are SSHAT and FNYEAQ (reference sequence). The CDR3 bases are TGTGCCAGCAGCCGGGGGGCTGCCGACAGAGCTTTCACCGGGGAGCTGTTTTTT. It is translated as CASSRGAADRAFTGELFF.

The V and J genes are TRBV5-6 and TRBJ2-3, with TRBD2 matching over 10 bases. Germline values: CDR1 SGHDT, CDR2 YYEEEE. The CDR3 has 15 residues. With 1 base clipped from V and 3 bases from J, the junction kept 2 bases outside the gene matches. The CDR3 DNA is TGTGCCAGCAGCTTGACTAGCGGGGATACAGATACGCAGTATTTT. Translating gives CASSLTSGDTDTQYF. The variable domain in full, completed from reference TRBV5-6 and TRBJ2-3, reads DAGVTQSPTHLIKTRGQQVTLRCSPKSGHDTVSWYQQALGQGPQFIFQYYEEEERQRGNFPDRFSGHQFPNYSSELNVNALLLGDSALYLCASSLTSGDTDTQYFGPGTRLTVL.

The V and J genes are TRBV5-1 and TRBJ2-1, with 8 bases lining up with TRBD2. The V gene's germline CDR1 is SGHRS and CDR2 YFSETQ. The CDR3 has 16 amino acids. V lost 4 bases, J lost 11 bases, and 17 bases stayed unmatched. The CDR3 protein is CASSVNQAGAGSKQFF. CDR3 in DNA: TGCGCCAGCAGCGTGAACCAAGCGGGGGCAGGCAGTAAGCAGTTCTTC. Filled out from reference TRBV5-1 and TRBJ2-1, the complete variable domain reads KAGVTQTPRYLIKTRGQQVTLSCSPISGHRSVSWYQQTPGQGLQFLFEYFSETQRNKGNFPGRFSGRQFSNSRSEMNVSTLELGDSALYLCASSVNQAGAGSKQFFGPGTRLTVL.

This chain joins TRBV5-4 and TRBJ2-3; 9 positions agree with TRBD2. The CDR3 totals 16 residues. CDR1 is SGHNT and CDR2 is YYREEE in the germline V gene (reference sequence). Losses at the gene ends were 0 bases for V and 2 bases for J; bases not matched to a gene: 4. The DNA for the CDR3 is TGTGCCAGCAGCTTGGGGGTAGCGGGGGACACAGATACGCAGTATTTT. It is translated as CASSLGVAGDTDTQYF.

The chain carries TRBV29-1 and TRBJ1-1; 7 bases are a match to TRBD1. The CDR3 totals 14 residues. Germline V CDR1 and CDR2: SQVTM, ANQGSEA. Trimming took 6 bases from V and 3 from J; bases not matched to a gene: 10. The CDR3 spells CSVAYFGTDTEAFF. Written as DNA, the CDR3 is TGCAGCGTCGCCTATTTCGGGACAGACACTGAAGCTTTCTTT.

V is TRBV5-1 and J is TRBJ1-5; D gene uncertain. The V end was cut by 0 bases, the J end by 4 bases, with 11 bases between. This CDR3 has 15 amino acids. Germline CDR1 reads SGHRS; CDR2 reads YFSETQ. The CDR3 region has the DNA TGCGCCAGCAGCTTGGAAGGTCAAACTAATCAGCCCCAGCATTTT. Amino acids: CASSLEGQTNQPQHF. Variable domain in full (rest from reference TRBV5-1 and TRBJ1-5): KAGVTQTPRYLIKTRGQQVTLSCSPISGHRSVSWYQQTPGQGLQFLFEYFSETQRNKGNFPGRFSGRQFSNSRSEMNVSTLELGDSALYLCASSLEGQTNQPQHFGDGTRLSIL.

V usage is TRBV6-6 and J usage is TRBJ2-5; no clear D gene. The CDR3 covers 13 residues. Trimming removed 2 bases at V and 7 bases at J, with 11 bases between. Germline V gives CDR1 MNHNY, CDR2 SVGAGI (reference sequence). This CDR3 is CASSYEPPGTQYF. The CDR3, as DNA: TGTGCCAGCAGTTACGAGCCCCCGGGGACCCAGTACTTC.

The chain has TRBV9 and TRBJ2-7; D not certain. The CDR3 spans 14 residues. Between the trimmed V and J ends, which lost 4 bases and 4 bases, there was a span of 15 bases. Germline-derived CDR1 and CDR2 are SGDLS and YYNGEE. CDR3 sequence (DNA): TGTGCCAGCAGCCCCCAAGGTGGGTCGTACGAGCAGTACTTC. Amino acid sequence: CASSPQGGSYEQYF.

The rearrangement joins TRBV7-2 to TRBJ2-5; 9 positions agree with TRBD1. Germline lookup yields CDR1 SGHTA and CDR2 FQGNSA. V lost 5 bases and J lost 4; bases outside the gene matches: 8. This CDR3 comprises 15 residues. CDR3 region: CASSRQTGGGETQYF. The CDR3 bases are TGTGCCAGCAGCCGCCAGACAGGGGGGGGAGAGACCCAGTACTTC.

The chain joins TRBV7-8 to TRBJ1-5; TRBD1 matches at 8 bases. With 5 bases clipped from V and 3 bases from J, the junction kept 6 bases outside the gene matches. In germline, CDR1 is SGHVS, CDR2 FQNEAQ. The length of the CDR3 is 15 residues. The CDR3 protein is CASSPLDRANQPQHF. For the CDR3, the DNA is TGTGCCAGCAGCCCGCTGGACAGGGCCAATCAGCCCCAGCATTTT.